The TCR beta chain described here comes from a study of hypomethylating agent response in myelodysplastic syndrome (dated by TCRdb to the early 2020s). About the full investigation: The hypomethylating agents azacitidine (about 75% of the 11) or decitabine (3 of 11) were used to treat the patients. The cohort was composed of fewer than 10 male and 2 female myelodysplastic syndrome patients. Patients had a mean age of about 78 +/- 6.2 years, and a diploid cytogenetic profile was the most common. The mutation found most frequently was TET2, which appeared in about 50% of the 11 patients. Six patients had a response of complete response or hematologic improvement, and five patients did not respond. Response was defined as complete response or hematologic improvement, and any patient who met neither criterion was considered a non-responder. Study-level results and caveats: Possible recognition of novel MDS antigens by the shared GLIPH2 clusters was not confirmed, and experimental validation of that possible recognition is needed. Novel clonotypes appeared more often in responders, whereas non-responders had more contracted clonotypes after treatment. After treatment with a hypomethylating agent, no significant changes in richness, rarefaction diversity or clonality were seen, whether all patients were considered together or each response group separately. Age matching of healthy control donors to MDS patients was not performed, and the MDS versus healthy comparison could have been impacted by this lack of age matching. Only 10 to 12 patients were analyzed, so the study cohort was small.

T-cell subsets were not sorted, so the analysis was performed on bulk bone marrow. TCR beta CDR3 regions were immunosequenced from bone marrow of approximately ten myelodysplastic syndrome patients before and after hypomethylating agent therapy. To track the repertoire longitudinally, every patient provided one baseline bone marrow along with two to three bone marrows taken at different post-treatment timepoints. Genomic DNA was isolated from whole bone marrow, and DNA quality was assessed with TapeStation, NanoDrop OneC and PicoGreen assays. V is clipped by 3 bases and J by 6 bases, and the sequence between their germline boundaries is 10 bases long. CDR1 KGHSH and CDR2 LQKENI were looked up in the germline V gene. The CDR3, cysteine through phenylalanine, is 13 amino acids long. The retained sequence is limited to the CDR3, 39 bases, with the frame set at the first base. The method was the immunoSEQ multiplex PCR assay. Sequencing was run at survey resolution with two replicates of around 200 ng each, for a total of about 400 ng of DNA per sample. Using multiplex PCR primers aimed at V and J genes, the hsTCRB kit picked up rearranged TCRB sequences in genomic DNA. To amplify the CDR3 region, the first PCR ran for around 30 cycles with the QIAGEN Multiplex PCR Kit. Sample barcodes and Illumina adapters were added to each replicate in an 8-cycle second PCR. A QuantStudio 6 together with the KAPA library quantification kit was used to quantify the pooled libraries. About 15 pM of pooled libraries was sequenced on an Illumina MiSeq using 156-cycle single-end reads and a 15-cycle index read. As for how the authors treated the data: VDJdb annotation flagged 1.5% to 2% of over 150,000 unique clonotypes as previously reported viral-epitope-specific. Raw reads were processed into normalized, annotated TCRB repertoires with the immunoSEQ Data Assistant and immunoSEQ Analyzer. Clonotypes were analyzed with the immunarch R package version 0.6.5 and BioAnalyzer. Richness was estimated after downsampling every repertoire to the clone count of the smallest repertoire. Clonotypes were classified as expanded, contracted or novel by Fisher's exact tests, with novel defined as zero frequency before treatment. Significantly changed CDR3 beta sequences were clustered with GLIPH2 at simulation_depth=1000 and kmer_min_depth=3, and CDR3s shorter than five residues were left out. TCRdb re-hosts the immuneACCESS table, in-frame sequences only. Its copies lack some clones; in the studies checked, an unresolved V gene accounts for under half of them, and the cause for the rest is not known. From that table come the V and J calls and clone size; the DNA was used to work out D and trimming. The sample table shows about 3,600 clones, and roughly 78% are seen once. The ten largest clones capture 27% of the sample.

In regard to this clone: There is no known antigen for this receptor. No much larger clonotype is one base removed from it; base qualities were not supplied.

The rearranged chain carries TRBV18 and TRBJ2-3, with no D gene named confidently. Specimen: bone marrow, collected before or after starting hypomethylating agent treatment for myelodysplastic syndrome (not recorded which). This receptor was identified in a human donor with myelodysplastic syndrome. The nucleotide sequence is TGTGCCAGCTCACCGACTCTTGGCGATACGCAGTATTTT. Its translation reads: CASSPTLGDTQYF.